This TCR beta chain came from a study of beta chain features in type 1 diabetes (dated by TCRdb to the late 2010s). Broadly, across the study: Mean age, gender distribution, total cell number and subset yield were not different between patients and healthy donors. A total of roughly 100 million sorted cells were examined across all samples, and a strong correlation was observed between cell number per subset and RNA yield. In the study, recently diagnosed type 1 diabetes patients and matched healthy donors were compared on the TCRB repertoires of their sorted circulating CD4+ T cell subsets. Naive and central memory subsets were obtained from all 30 or so donors, but regulatory and stem cell-like memory subsets were isolated from only 8 patients and 8 healthy donors. Paper-wide results and their limitations: Type 1 diabetes patients showed a moderate but significant shortening of TCRB CDR3 length in all four CD4+ subsets. Only small numbers of individuals were included in the HLA sub-analyses, which left unresolved whether HLA type had any influence on TCRB rearrangement. Patients with type 1 diabetes made fewer insertions and deleted more nucleotides at VDJ recombination sites, implying thymic rearrangement abnormalities. Naive, central memory and regulatory TCRB repertoires appeared to be more alike among patients than among healthy donors. Because cDNA was sequenced instead of genomic DNA, activated cells with high expression could be over-represented, although the groups did not differ in activation or CD3 levels. Shorter templates might have been favored by PCR, but patient and control samples were amplified and corrected together, so both groups would have been affected equally by any skew.

The germline V gene specifies SGHRS as CDR1 and YFSETQ as CDR2. Deletion took 1 base off V and 6 bases off J, with a span of 8 bases between the germline ends. Including the terminal cysteine and phenylalanine, the CDR3 comprises 14 residues. Only the CDR3 region is kept as DNA, spanning 42 bases read in frame from base 1. All of the isolated RNA was reverse transcribed with the High Capacity cDNA Reverse Transcription Kit, so expressed TCRB transcripts were sequenced. Deep immunoSEQ sequencing was applied to naive, central memory and regulatory T cell samples, giving an average of about 3.8 million total reads per sample. Sorted cells were lysed in RLT buffer and RNA was extracted with DNase-treated RNeasy Micro or Mini kits, depending on cell number. Each cell subset was processed on its own to prevent cross-contamination, while patient and healthy donor samples were processed together. TCRB sequences were amplified from cDNA with the immunoSEQ multiplex PCR, producing 87-bp fragments spanning the CDR3 region. Sequencing of the amplicons was performed on the Illumina HiSeq platform. In the authors' own workflow: PCR bias was computationally corrected using synthetic template baselines, reads within Hamming distance 2 were collapsed, and singletons that could not be merged were discarded. Reads were aligned against IMGT to assign V, D and J genes, CDR3 length and insertions or deletions at six rearrangement sites. Within each subset, clonotype counts were normalized to sorted cell number, and only after that were true diversity and Gini coefficients computed with the tcR R package. The overlap coefficient, calculated on TCRB nucleotide sequences, was used to quantify repertoire sharing. Out-of-frame TCRB sequences from naive cells were analyzed as a proxy for the pre-selection repertoire. TCRdb carries this immuneACCESS record with in-frame sequences only. Its versions omit some clonotypes, under half of them owing to an unresolved V gene in the studies checked, with the rest unexplained. V, J and clone size are taken as reported in that table, and D and trimming were inferred from the DNA itself. This sample comprises around 690,000 clones, 9.5% to 15% of them detected only once. 0.095% to 0.15% of the sample lies in the top ten.

This clone has just a few counts. What this receptor recognizes is not known. No qualities accompany the bases; no much larger clone lies one base away. Each donor gave one peripheral blood draw, approximately 110 mL on average, collected into heparinised tubes. A BD FACSAria II was used to sort naive, central memory, regulatory and stem cell-like memory CD4+ T cells with a panel that included CD45RO, CCR7, CD25, CD127, CD95 and CD27. A purity above 95% was achieved for all sorted populations. PBMCs were isolated immediately by Lymphoprep density gradient centrifugation and stained directly without culture. So that batch effects would be minimized, each experiment stained and sorted samples in pairs, pairing one healthy donor with one patient.

The sequenced sample was naive CD4+ T cells from blood. Interpreted using the paper, the cell subset or site label stands for: true naive CD4+ T cells. The source is a man aged 30-40 years with type 1 diabetes. The chain joins TRBV5-1 to TRBJ1-6; the D gene identity is not certain. The DNA is TGCGCCAGCAGCTTGACAGTGGCTAATTCACCCCTCCACTTT. This translates into CASSLTVANSPLHF.